This TCR beta chain was recorded in a study of blood T cell repertoires in COVID-19. About the research overall: Sites across the United States, Italy and Spain contributed samples from acute and convalescent COVID-19. In each case, the material was cDNA or gDNA derived from T cells, B-cell-depleted T cells, or PBMCs.

This clone has a single count. Germline CDR1 and CDR2: KGHSH and LQKENI. This CDR3 is 17 amino acids long. Deletions cut 6 bases from V and 0 bases from J, with 18 bases between. Authors' methods: Using reference gene primer amplification, nucleated cell counts were estimated. Profiling relied on immunoSEQ multiplex PCR, and the TCRdb table lists in-frame clones only, not all of them. V and J calls and clone size are as listed in that table; D and trimming were resolved from the DNA. Here the sample spans 240,000 or so clones, roughly 76% being singletons. Seattle participants joined during active infection and were tracked over time.

The rearrangement links TRBV18 to TRBJ1-3; maybe TRBD1 (5 bases). The TCR was taken from a woman of 80 years or more with COVID-19, enrolled during active disease. The sample was peripheral blood. CDR3 in amino acids: CASSPNTGGRSGNTIYF. The CDR3 bases are TGTGCCAGCTCCCCAAACACAGGTGGCCGCTCTGGAAACACCATATATTTT.